One sample yielded the 11 T cell receptor beta chains listed below, sequenced in a study of beta chain features in type 1 diabetes. The authors reverse transcribed all of the isolated RNA, so sequencing captured expressed TCRB transcripts. This table comes from immunoSEQ multiplex PCR, and its TCRdb copy is limited to in-frame clones, with some not included. Altogether 250,000 to 400,000 clones are present, 13% to 15% being singletons, with the ten largest covering over 5.5%. Sequencing used central memory CD4+ T cells from blood. These receptors originate from a man aged 25 to 40 in good health.

Only a few counts were recorded for this clone. This chain uses TRBV29-1 with TRBJ2-6, with D perhaps assigned TRBD1 or TRBD2 (5 bases each). The CDR3 runs to 15 residues. Germline lookup yields CDR1 SQVTM and CDR2 ANQGSEA. Trimming took off 5 bases at V and 1 base at J, with 12 bases between the two ends. CDR3 region: CSVFGGTSGANVLTF. The CDR3, as DNA: TGCAGCGTTTTTGGGGGAACTTCTGGGGCCAACGTCCTGACTTTC.

The gene calls are TRBV29-1 and TRBJ1-5; the match to TRBD1 covers 7 bases. Per germline, CDR1 SQVTM and CDR2 ANQGSEA. Unmatched junction bases numbered 8, after V lost 7 bases and J lost 5 bases. The CDR3 is 13 amino acids. The CDR3 DNA is TGCAGCGGTAGACAGGGAAGAGATCAGCCCCAGCATTTT. Translated: CSGRQGRDQPQHF. Drawing the rest from reference TRBV29-1 and TRBJ1-5, the complete variable domain is SAVISQKPSRDICQRGTSLTIQCQVDSQVTMMFWYRQQPGQSLTLIATANQGSEATYESGFVIDKFPISRPNLTFSTLTVSNMSPEDSSIYLCSGRQGRDQPQHFGDGTRLSIL.

This clone has only a few counts. Other DNA sequences within the sample encode an identical CDR3. The J gene is TRBJ2-5, the V gene TRBV29-1; no firm D call. CDR3 size: 12 residues. Trimming removed 0 bases at V and 5 bases at J, with 7 bases between. Germline V gene data show CDR1 as SQVTM and CDR2 as ANQGSEA. The CDR3 region is CSVEDGSETQYF. CDR3 coding DNA: TGCAGCGTTGAAGACGGGTCGGAGACCCAGTACTTC. Full variable domain (missing parts from reference TRBV29-1 and TRBJ2-5): SAVISQKPSRDICQRGTSLTIQCQVDSQVTMMFWYRQQPGQSLTLIATANQGSEATYESGFVIDKFPISRPNLTFSTLTVSNMSPEDSSIYLCSVEDGSETQYFGPGTRLLVL.

Of note for this clone: Other nucleotide sequences in the sample specify the same CDR3. The V gene is TRBV29-1, the J gene TRBJ1-2; D might be TRBD1 (5 bases). The CDR3 has 12 amino acids. Germline loops: CDR1 SQVTM, CDR2 ANQGSEA. Trimming pared 3 bases from V and 8 bases from J, leaving 13 bases between. CDR3 nucleotides: TGCAGCGTTGATTTGTCGGGGGTGGGCTACACCTTC. Translated: CSVDLSGVGYTF.

The J gene is TRBJ1-1, the V gene TRBV19; D unresolved. The length of the CDR3 is 13 residues. Germline lookup yields CDR1 LNHDA and CDR2 SQIVND (reference sequence). The ends were cut back, 4 bases at V and 1 base at J, with 7 bases in the middle. In nucleotides, the CDR3 is TGTGCCAGTAGTAAAAACAGGAACACTGAAGCTTTCTTT. It specifies CASSKNRNTEAFF.

This clone has a handful of counts. Being one base from a much bigger clone, this may be a read error. The same CDR3 also results from other DNA sequences found in this sample. The V call is TRBV7-2, the J call TRBJ1-2, with 11 bases identical to TRBD1. CDR1 is SGHTA and CDR2 is FQGNSA in the germline V gene. Unmatched junction bases numbered 2, after V lost 4 bases and J lost 4 bases. This CDR3 is 14 amino acids long. CDR3 amino acids: CASSSGTGGYGYTF. CDR3 bases: TGTGCCAGCAGCTCGGGGACAGGGGGCTATGGCTACACCTTC.

A few counts support this clone. This chain links TRBV6-5 with TRBJ1-2; 9 nucleotides line up with TRBD1. The germline CDR1 and CDR2 sequences are MNHEY and SVGAGI. CDR3 length: 14 residues. V trimming: 2 bases; J trimming: 8 bases; junction bases outside the gene matches: 6. The CDR3 DNA is TGTGCCAGCAGTTACGACGACAGGGGGAAGGGCTACACCTTC. This sequence encodes CASSYDDRGKGYTF.

This chain links TRBV7-2 with TRBJ2-3; the D gene is possibly TRBD1 (7 bases). With 1 base removed from V and 5 bases from J, the gap between germline ends came to 19 bases. The V gene's germline CDR1 is SGHTA and CDR2 FQGNSA. This CDR3 has 17 amino acids. The CDR3 protein is CASSLGGGPRGVDTQYF. Written as DNA, the CDR3 is TGTGCCAGCAGCTTAGGTGGCGGACCCAGGGGGGTAGATACGCAGTATTTT.

Comment on this clone: Germline is not matched at one junction end, which may reflect a read error. The rearrangement uses TRBV10-3 and TRBJ2-1, with D perhaps matching TRBD1 or TRBD2 (5 bases each). The CDR3 has 15 amino acids. The germline CDR1 and CDR2 sequences are ENHRY and SYGVKD. The CDR3 nucleotides are TGTGCCAGCAGTTACTCGGGGCTAGGAGGAAATGAGCAGTTCTTC. It is translated as CASSYSGLGGNEQFF.

The chain uses TRBV14 and TRBJ2-5; TRBD1 aligns across 7 bases. This CDR3 is built from 17 residues. Germline CDR1 is SGHDN and CDR2 is FVKESK. J gave up 5 bases and V 0 bases, and 12 bases lay outside the gene matches. As DNA, the CDR3 is TGTGCCAGCAGCCAAGAGATCCCTGGACAGGCGGGTGAGACCCAGTACTTC. Residues: CASSQEIPGQAGETQYF.

The chain carries TRBV4-1 and TRBJ2-1; no definite D call. CDR3 length: 16 residues. V was clipped by 1 base and J by 0 bases, with 10 bases between them. The germline V gene has CDR1 MGHRA and CDR2 YSYEKL. The CDR3 protein is CASSQGSLISYNEQFF. DNA of the CDR3: TGCGCCAGCAGCCAAGGGTCCCTAATCTCCTACAATGAGCAGTTCTTC.